This T cell receptor beta chain was observed in a study of shared clonotypes between healthy human individuals (dated by TCRdb to 2019 to 2021). Regarding the complete study: The cohort comprised two women and a few men aged 18 to 49 years. For each donor, CD4 naive and CD4 memory were each given three plates, CD8 naive was given two plates, and CD8 memory was given one plate. Leukapheresis yielded between about 0.9 and 9 billion PBMCs per donor. The study deeply sequenced blood TCR repertoires of about 5 healthy adults to estimate repertoire size and the extent of clonotype sharing between individuals. To increase sequencing depth and limit assay-specific biases, TCR repertoire library preparation and sequencing were carried out by different laboratories using diverse techniques.

Using the deep immunoSEQ assay, TCR CDR3 regions were amplified from genomic DNA by multiplex PCR. For each cell subset, the extracted genomic DNA was distributed evenly across all wells of several immunoSEQ 96-well plates, and each plate served as one replicate. For sorted subsets, each replicate PCR was loaded with roughly 0.2 ug genomic DNA, equivalent to about 30,000 T cell genomes. Purified libraries were quantified with a Qubit 3.0 fluorometer, sized on a Bioanalyzer 2100, and re-quantified with the KAPA Library Quantification kit. Every immunoSEQ 96-well plate was sequenced on a dedicated single-read 150-cycle Illumina NextSeq 550 flow cell. Turning to the authors' computational methods: Because only junctional sequences without quality scores were contained in the immunoSEQ output, filtering matching that applied to full-length reads could not be performed. To assign V/J genes and CDR3, sequences were annotated using PyIR, a Python wrapper for IgBLAST v1.9, with IMGT germline references. Reads with weak V/J assignments (E-value above 1e-6), missing CDR3, stop codons, out-of-frame junctions, or ambiguous translated residues were removed. V3J clonotypes were defined by identical inferred V gene, J gene, and CDR3 amino acid sequence. The percentage overlap between two repertoires was calculated by dividing the number of shared unique clonotypes by the size of the smaller repertoire. Richness of each repertoire was evaluated using RTK rarefaction, the Chao1 estimator, and Recon v2.1 estimates of unobserved clonotypes. For all TCRbeta clonotypes obtained by the gDNA method from four donors, generation probabilities were computed with OLGA. The table was pulled from immuneACCESS by TCRdb, which kept in-frame rearrangements only. Such tables lose some clones; where checked, under half of the loss comes from unresolved V genes, and the rest has no known cause. V and J calls and clone size are copied from that table; D and trimming were computed from the DNA. A total of approximately 710,000 clones appear in this sample, about 92% of them only once. About 33% of the sample is held by the ten biggest clonotypes.

The CDR3, from cysteine to phenylalanine, totals 14 residues. Kept here is only the CDR3 DNA, which spans 42 bases and is read in frame from base 1. Looking up the germline V gene (reference sequence) yields CDR1 MNHEY and CDR2 SMNVEV. The V and J ends are trimmed by 3 bases and 0 bases, leaving 7 bases between them. What the authors observed across the whole study: Naive subsets generally had larger estimated clonotype richness than memory subsets. Even with the large sequencing depth, rarefaction of the sorted-subset datasets indicated that sequencing was incomplete. Based on pairwise subsampling, the degree of clonotype sharing among donors was expected to be affected by sequencing depth. Sampling was limited to blood, and TCR repertoires in tissue likely differ from TCR repertoires in blood. Approximately 5% of naive CD4, 3.5% of naive CD8, approximately 2% of memory CD4, and roughly 0.4% of memory CD8 clonotypes were shared across several donors. Because the study included only a small number of donors, the genetic and exposure-history diversity represented was limited. Clonotypes shared by all four sorted-subset donors showed higher generation probabilities than non-shared clonotypes.

Concerning this clone: The target of this receptor is not known. No base qualities exist here, and no much larger clone lies one base off it.

Donors were healthy HIV-negative adults with no recently reported acute infections or vaccinations. All donors were Caucasian adults living in Nashville, Tennessee, USA. CD8 memory samples were composed of magnetically selected CD45RO+ cells combined with CCR7-negative CD45RA+ effector memory (TemRA) cells. Blood was obtained by leukapheresis, after which PBMCs were separated by Ficoll-Histopaque density gradient centrifugation and cryopreserved in liquid nitrogen vapor phase. Purity and quantity of every magnetically sorted T cell population were checked by analytical flow cytometry. From each sorted fraction, genomic DNA was isolated and quantified by UV absorbance on a Nanodrop 2000c.

Sequencing was performed on memory CD8+ T cells from PBMCs. The cell subset or site label, read with the paper, signifies: CD45RO+ cells pooled with CCR7-negative TemRA cells. The V and J segments used are TRBV27 and TRBJ2-3; the D gene assignment is ambiguous. The receptor's source is a man between 18 and 29 years old in good health. Some clones in this sample may be carry-over from other donors' samples. The DNA is as follows: TGTGCCAGCAGTTTCCGACCTAGCACAGATACGCAGTATTTT. It encodes CASSFRPSTDTQYF.